The 19 T cell receptor beta chains below all came from one sample that was sequenced in a study. TCRdb re-called the RT-PCR reads with MiXCR, one entry per CDR3 protein. The table records approximately 720,000 distinct CDR3 sequences, over 12% of them present only once. Sequenced material: memory CD4+ T cells from blood. These receptors came from a female donor in good health, serving as a healthy control.

This clonotype was picked up a small number of times. The chain recombines TRBV7-2 with TRBJ1-5; D call uncertain. Germline CDR1 is SGHTA and CDR2 is FQGNSA. This CDR3 is built from 14 residues. V gave up 0 bases and J gave up 3 bases, with 6 bases separating them. The CDR3 loop is CASSLAPTNQPQHF. CDR3 nucleotide sequence: TGTGCCAGCAGCTTAGCCCCCACCAATCAGCCCCAGCATTTT.

This clonotype was picked up many times. The V gene is TRBV18, the J gene TRBJ1-3, with 7 bases lining up with TRBD1. V lost 8 bases, J lost 0 bases, and 7 bases stayed unmatched. The CDR3 covers 15 residues. CDR1 KGHSH and CDR2 LQKENI come from the germline V gene. The CDR3 loop is CASGDSLSSGNTIYF. The CDR3 coding sequence is TGTGCCAGCGGGGACAGTTTGAGCTCTGGAAACACCATATATTTT.

V gene TRBV15 combines with J gene TRBJ2-5; 8 bases map to TRBD1. With V trimmed by 5 bases and J by 0 bases, 11 bases remained unmatched. This CDR3 has 17 amino acids. Germline values: CDR1 LNHNV, CDR2 YYDKDF (reference sequence). The CDR3 protein is CATSSFSDRAYQETQYF. CDR3 coding DNA: TGTGCCACCAGCTCCTTTTCGGACAGGGCTTACCAAGAGACCCAGTACTTC. The whole variable domain, filled in from reference TRBV15 and TRBJ2-5, reads DAMVIQNPRYQVTQFGKPVTLSCSQTLNHNVMYWYQQKSSQAPKLLFHYYDKDFNNEADTPDNFQSRRPNTSFCFLDIRSPGLGDTAMYLCATSSFSDRAYQETQYFGPGTRLLVL.

V is TRBV13 and J is TRBJ2-7, with 9 bases lining up with TRBD2. The CDR3 runs 15 residues. Per germline, CDR1 PRHDT and CDR2 FYEKMQ (reference sequence). V gave up 3 bases and J gave up 2 bases; unmatched junction bases: 5. CDR3: CASSFRTSAPYEQYF. The CDR3, as DNA: TGTGCCAGCAGCTTCCGGACTAGCGCGCCCTACGAGCAGTACTTC.

The V gene is TRBV6-4, the J gene TRBJ2-1, with D maybe TRBD2 (6 bases). The germline CDR1 and CDR2 sequences are MRHNA and SNTAGT. The CDR3 runs 14 residues. The ends were cut back, 2 bases at V and 7 bases at J, with 12 bases in the middle. CDR3 DNA sequence: TGTGCCAGCAGTGACATCGGGGGTAGGAATGAGCAGTTCTTC. It translates to CASSDIGGRNEQFF.

This clonotype was seen a handful of times. V gene TRBV12-3 or TRBV12-4 combines with J gene TRBJ1-2; 8 bases agree with TRBD1. CDR3 length equals 15 residues. V lost 6 bases to trimming and J lost 4 bases; unmatched junction nucleotides: 10. The chain's CDR3 is CASSHRDRPFYGYTF. The CDR3 region has the DNA TGTGCCAGCAGCCACAGGGACAGGCCCTTCTATGGCTACACCTTC.

The sample holds many counts of this clonotype. Compared with germline, one end of the junction differs, possibly owing to a read error. V usage is TRBV7-7 and J usage is TRBJ1-1; no reliable D call. Germline V gives CDR1 SSHAT, CDR2 FNYEAQ (reference sequence). The CDR3 extends over 11 amino acids. CDR3 sequence: CASSLRDEAFF. CDR3 coding DNA: TGTGCTAGCAGCTTAAGGGATGAAGCTTTCTTT.

This clonotype was seen a few times. The V gene is TRBV5-1, the J gene TRBJ2-7, with a possible D match to TRBD1 (6 bases). Germline V gene sequence: CDR1 SGHRS, CDR2 YFSETQ. The CDR3 length is 16 residues. The V gene lost 4 bases and the J gene lost 3 bases, with 20 bases spanning the gap. The CDR3 DNA is TGCGCCAGCAGCCAGGACCCGACAGGATTATACTACGAGCAGTACTTC. It specifies CASSQDPTGLYYEQYF.

In its sample, this clonotype was seen a few times. Here the CDR3 reads CATSDALAGGRIDTQYF. DNA for the CDR3: TGTGCCACCAGTGATGCCCTAGCGGGAGGGCGGATAGATACGCAGTATTTT. The J gene is TRBJ2-3, the V gene TRBV24-1; 12 bases are a match to TRBD2. V lost 3 bases, J lost 5 bases, and 8 bases stayed unmatched. The CDR3 has 17 residues. Per the germline V gene, CDR1 is KGHDR and CDR2 is SFDVKD.

This chain links TRBV28 with TRBJ2-7; 8 bases line up with TRBD2. The length of the CDR3 is 16 residues. Germline values: CDR1 MDHEN, CDR2 SYDVKM. J lost 0 bases, V lost 6 bases, and 10 bases had no gene match. The CDR3 protein is CASSPGGVGSSYEQYF. The CDR3 bases are TGTGCCAGCAGCCCCGGGGGGGTGGGATCCTCCTACGAGCAGTACTTC.

This clonotype was observed a handful of times. The chain carries TRBV12-3 or TRBV12-4 and TRBJ1-4; TRBD1 matches at 8 bases. The CDR3 sequence is 14 residues long. V was clipped by 5 bases and J by 6 bases; unmatched bases: 5. This CDR3 is CASSPRGRDEKLFF. The CDR3 DNA sequence: TGTGCCAGCAGTCCCAGGGGGCGCGATGAAAAACTGTTTTTT.

This clonotype was counted at least ten times. This chain's CDR3 is CASSPGTGGDSAQFF. Here the CDR3 DNA reads TGTGCCAGCTCACCCGGGACAGGGGGCGACTCGGCCCAGTTCTTC. The V call is TRBV18, the J call TRBJ2-1; 12 bases match TRBD1. From germline, CDR1 is KGHSH and CDR2 LQKENI. The CDR3 length is 15 residues. The J segment lost 13 bases and the V segment lost 3 bases, leaving 10 bases of the junction unmatched.

This clonotype was counted a few times. The chain carries TRBV20-1 and TRBJ1-6; perhaps TRBD1 as D (5 bases). The CDR3 runs 15 residues. Germline lookup yields CDR1 DFQATT and CDR2 SNEGSKA (reference sequence). V shed 1 base and J shed 8 bases, with 15 bases lying between them. CDR3 amino acids: CSARGDGPRDSPLHF. CDR3 in DNA: TGCAGTGCTAGAGGGGACGGACCACGGGATTCACCCCTCCACTTT.

This clonotype appeared many times. The chain has TRBV20-1 and TRBJ2-3; no definite D call. CDR3 size: 15 residues. Trimming shortened V by 6 bases and J by 1 base, and 17 bases separated the two germline ends. The V gene's germline CDR1 is DFQATT and CDR2 SNEGSKA (reference sequence). CDR3: CSATVAVLGTDTQYF. As DNA, the CDR3 is TGCAGTGCCACCGTTGCAGTACTGGGCACAGATACGCAGTATTTT.

The chain joins TRBV24-1 to TRBJ2-5, with TRBD1 matching 7 bases. The germline CDR1 and CDR2 sequences are KGHDR and SFDVKD. The CDR3 spans 14 residues. Unmatched junction bases numbered 7, after V lost 5 bases and J lost 5 bases. The CDR3 region has the DNA TGTGCCACCAGTGCCCGGGACAGCTCTGAGACCCAGTACTTC. It is translated as CATSARDSSETQYF.

J is TRBJ2-1 and V is TRBV3-1; D possibly corresponds to TRBD2 (6 bases). From germline, CDR1 is LGHDT and CDR2 YNNKEL (reference sequence). The CDR3 runs 16 residues. With 2 bases removed from V and 9 bases from J, the gap between germline ends came to 20 bases. The CDR3 is CASSQLITGDGGEQFF. The CDR3 region has the DNA TGTGCCAGCAGCCAATTAATCACGGGAGACGGAGGTGAGCAGTTCTTC.

This clonotype was picked up many times. This rearrangement joins TRBV18 to TRBJ1-2; TRBD1 matches at 7 bases. J lost 13 bases, V lost 1 base, and 12 bases had no gene match. The CDR3 covers 14 residues. Looked up from germline, CDR1 is KGHSH and CDR2 is LQKENI. The CDR3 nucleotides read TGTGCCAGCTCACCACTAAGGGACAGTCCCCTCCTCACCTTC. Encoded protein: CASSPLRDSPLLTF.

This clonotype was counted ten times or more. This chain joins TRBV7-8 and TRBJ1-2, with unresolved D. Trimming left V 11 bases short and J 7 bases short, with 17 bases between. CDR1 is SGHVS and CDR2 is FQNEAQ in the germline V gene. This CDR3 comprises 12 residues. The CDR3 loop reads CARELFFSGYTF. The CDR3 nucleotides are TGTGCCCGGGAGCTCTTCTTCTCTGGCTACACCTTC. Filled out from reference TRBV7-8 and TRBJ1-2, the complete variable domain reads GAGVSQSPRYKVAKRGQDVALRCDPISGHVSLFWYQQALGQGPEFLTYFQNEAQLDKSGLPSDRFFAERPEGSVSTLKIQRTQQEDSAVYLCARELFFSGYTFGSGTRLTVV.

This clonotype was observed many times. J is TRBJ2-3 and V is TRBV3-1, with 12 bases matching TRBD1. V lost 0 bases, J lost 2 bases, and 3 bases stayed unmatched. The V gene's germline CDR1 is LGHDT and CDR2 YNNKEL (reference sequence). This CDR3 is 17 amino acids long. CDR3: CASSQELGQGATDTQYF. Written as DNA, the CDR3 is TGTGCCAGCAGCCAAGAATTGGGACAGGGGGCCACAGATACGCAGTATTTT.